This T cell receptor (beta chain) was identified in a study of response to subunit inactivated influenza vaccine. Comment on this clonotype: Its antigen is as yet unknown.

Study observations and caveats: There was a suggestion from the authors that each seasonal influenza vaccination recruits few new T cells.

TCRdb independently ran MiXCR on the RT-PCR reads; one entry per CDR3 protein. The sample records roughly 700,000 distinct CDR3 sequences, approximately 14% being singletons. CDR3 length equals 15 residues. Germline loops: CDR1 SGHRS, CDR2 YFSETQ. V lost 0 bases and J 1 base, leaving 10 bases between the germline ends. The material was PBMCs from blood, obtained 11 to 12 days after vaccination. This rearrangement joins TRBV5-1 to TRBJ1-1, with no clear D. The TCR originated in a man aged 50-59 years who received an inactivated influenza vaccine. CDR3 sequence: CASSLVSGSNTEAFF. In nucleotides, the CDR3 is TGCGCCAGCAGCTTGGTTTCGGGGTCGAACACTGAAGCTTTCTTT.